This T cell receptor beta chain was sequenced for a study of cytomegalovirus exposure and HLA in healthy donors. Study at large: Earlier work reported 100 million or so unique TCR beta sequences from 180 million or so T cells.

To note about this clone: Its specificity is not known.

General study points: Most sequenced TCRs were rare (though some public TCRs occurred in many donors). An analysis done earlier found most TCR beta V segments productive about 87% or about 30% of the time. Cytomegalovirus-associated TCR beta chains were listed, numbering 164.

The PCR used 60 Vbeta and 13 Jbeta primers. Profiled with immunoSEQ multiplex PCR; TCRdb holds only in-frame clones, not every one. The sample consists of under 200,000 clones, over 70% of them appearing once. Losses at the gene ends were 8 bases for V and 11 bases for J; bases not matched to a gene: 5. The germline gives CDR1 SGHVS, CDR2 FNYEAQ. The CDR3 length is 11 residues. The chain uses TRBV7-6 and TRBJ2-5; 10 nucleotides line up with TRBD1. Sequencing was carried out using PBMCs. The clonotype was recovered from a middle-aged woman in good health and CMV-seropositive. This chain's CDR3 is CASGTGDEQYF. CDR3 bases: TGTGCCAGCGGGACAGGGGATGAGCAGTACTTC.